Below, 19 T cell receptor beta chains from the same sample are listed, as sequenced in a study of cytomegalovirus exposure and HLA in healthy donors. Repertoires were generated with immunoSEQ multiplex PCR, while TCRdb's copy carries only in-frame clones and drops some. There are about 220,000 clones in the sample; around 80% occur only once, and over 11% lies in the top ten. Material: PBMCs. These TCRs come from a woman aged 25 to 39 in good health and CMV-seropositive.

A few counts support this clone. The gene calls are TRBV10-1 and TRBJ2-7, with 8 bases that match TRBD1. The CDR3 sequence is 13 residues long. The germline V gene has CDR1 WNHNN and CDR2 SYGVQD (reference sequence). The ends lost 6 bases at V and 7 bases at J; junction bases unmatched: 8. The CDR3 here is CASSPGQGREQYF. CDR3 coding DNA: TGCGCCAGCAGCCCTGGACAGGGCCGGGAGCAGTACTTC.

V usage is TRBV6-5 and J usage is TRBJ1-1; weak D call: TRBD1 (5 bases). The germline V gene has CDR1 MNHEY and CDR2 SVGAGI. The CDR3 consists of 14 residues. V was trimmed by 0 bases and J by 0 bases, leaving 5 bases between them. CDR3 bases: TGTGCCAGCAGTTACTCGGGGGTGAACACTGAAGCTTTCTTT. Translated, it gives CASSYSGVNTEAFF.

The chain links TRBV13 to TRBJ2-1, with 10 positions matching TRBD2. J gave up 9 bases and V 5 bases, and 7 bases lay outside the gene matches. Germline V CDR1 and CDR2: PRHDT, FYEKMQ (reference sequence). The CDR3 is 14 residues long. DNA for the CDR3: TGTGCCAGCAGCACGACTAGCGGGTCTTCTGAGCAGTTCTTC. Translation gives CASSTTSGSSEQFF.

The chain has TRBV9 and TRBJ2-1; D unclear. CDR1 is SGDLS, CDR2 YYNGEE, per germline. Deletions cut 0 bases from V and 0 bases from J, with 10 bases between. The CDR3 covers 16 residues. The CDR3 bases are TGTGCCAGCAGCGTAGGATCTAGAGGCTCCTACAATGAGCAGTTCTTC. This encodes CASSVGSRGSYNEQFF.

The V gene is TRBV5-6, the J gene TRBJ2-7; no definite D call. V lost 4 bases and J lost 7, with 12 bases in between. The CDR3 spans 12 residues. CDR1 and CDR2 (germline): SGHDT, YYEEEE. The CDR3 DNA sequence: TGTGCCAGCAGCCAACTCGGACGGGAGCAGTACTTC. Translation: CASSQLGREQYF.

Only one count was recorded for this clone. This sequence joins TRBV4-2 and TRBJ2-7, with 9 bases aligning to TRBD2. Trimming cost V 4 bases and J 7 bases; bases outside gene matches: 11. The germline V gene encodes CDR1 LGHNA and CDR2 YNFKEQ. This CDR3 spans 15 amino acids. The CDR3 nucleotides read TGTGCCAGCAGCCTAGCAGGCGGGAGGGCGAAGGAGCAGTACTTC. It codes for CASSLAGGRAKEQYF.

The CDR3 DNA sequence: TGTGCCAGCAGCTTGGGGCGGGGTCCCGAGCAGTACTTC. The encoded protein is CASSLGRGPEQYF. This sequence joins TRBV5-4 and TRBJ2-7; the D gene is possibly TRBD2 (6 bases). Per the germline V gene, CDR1 is SGHNT and CDR2 is YYREEE (reference sequence). The V end lost 0 bases, the J end lost 6 bases, and 10 bases lay between the germline ends. The CDR3 has 13 amino acids.

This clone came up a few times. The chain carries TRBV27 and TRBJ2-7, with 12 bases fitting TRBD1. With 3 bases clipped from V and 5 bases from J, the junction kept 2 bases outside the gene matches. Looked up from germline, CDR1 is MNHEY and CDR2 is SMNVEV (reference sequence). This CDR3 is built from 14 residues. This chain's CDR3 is CASSLGTGGNEQYF. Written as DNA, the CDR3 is TGTGCCAGCAGTTTGGGGACAGGGGGCAACGAGCAGTACTTC.

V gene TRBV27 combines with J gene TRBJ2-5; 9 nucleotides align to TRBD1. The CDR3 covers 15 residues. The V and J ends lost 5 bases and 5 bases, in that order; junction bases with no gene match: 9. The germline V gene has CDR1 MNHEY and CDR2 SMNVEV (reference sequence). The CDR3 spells CASSLQGARGETQYF. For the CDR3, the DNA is TGTGCCAGCAGTCTACAGGGGGCGCGAGGCGAGACCCAGTACTTC.

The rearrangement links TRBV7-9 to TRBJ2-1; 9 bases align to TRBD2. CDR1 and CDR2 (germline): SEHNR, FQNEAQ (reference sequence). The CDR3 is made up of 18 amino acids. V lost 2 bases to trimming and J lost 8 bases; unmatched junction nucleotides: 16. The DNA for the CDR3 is TGTGCCAGCAGCTTAATCGAGGGGGCTAGCGGGATGCGGGATGAGCAGTTCTTC. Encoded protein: CASSLIEGASGMRDEQFF. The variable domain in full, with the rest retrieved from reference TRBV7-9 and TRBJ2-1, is DTGVSQNPRHKITKRGQNVTFRCDPISEHNRLYWYRQTLGQGPEFLTYFQNEAQLEKSRLLSDRFSAERPKGSFSTLEIQRTEQGDSAMYLCASSLIEGASGMRDEQFFGPGTRLTVL.

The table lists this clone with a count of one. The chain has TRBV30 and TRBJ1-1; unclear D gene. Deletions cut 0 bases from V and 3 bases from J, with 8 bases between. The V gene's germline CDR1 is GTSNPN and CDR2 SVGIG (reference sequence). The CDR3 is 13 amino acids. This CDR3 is CAWSVRTDTEAFF. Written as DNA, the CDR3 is TGTGCCTGGAGTGTCCGGACGGACACTGAAGCTTTCTTT.

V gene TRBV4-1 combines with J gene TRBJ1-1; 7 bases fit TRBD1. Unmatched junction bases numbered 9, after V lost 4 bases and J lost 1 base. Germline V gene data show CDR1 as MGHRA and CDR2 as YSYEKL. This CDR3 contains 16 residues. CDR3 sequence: CASSRQHRGANTEAFF. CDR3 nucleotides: TGCGCCAGCAGCCGTCAACACAGGGGTGCGAACACTGAAGCTTTCTTT.

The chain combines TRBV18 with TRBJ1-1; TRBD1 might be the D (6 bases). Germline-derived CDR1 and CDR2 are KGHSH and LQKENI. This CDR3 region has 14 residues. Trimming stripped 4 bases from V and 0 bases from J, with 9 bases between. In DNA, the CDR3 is TGTGCCAGCTCACGACAGGCTCTGAACACTGAAGCTTTCTTT. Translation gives CASSRQALNTEAFF.

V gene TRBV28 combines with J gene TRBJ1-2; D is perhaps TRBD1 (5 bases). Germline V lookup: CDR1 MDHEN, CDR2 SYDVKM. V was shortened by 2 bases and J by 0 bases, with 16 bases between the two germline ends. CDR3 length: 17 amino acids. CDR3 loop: CASSLPYRDGTNYGYTF. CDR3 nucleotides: TGTGCCAGCAGTTTACCCTATCGGGACGGGACTAACTATGGCTACACCTTC.

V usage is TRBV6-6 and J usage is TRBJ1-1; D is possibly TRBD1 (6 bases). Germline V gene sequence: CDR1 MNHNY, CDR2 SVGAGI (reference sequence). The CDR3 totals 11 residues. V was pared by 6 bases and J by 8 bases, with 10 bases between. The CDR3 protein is CASSLDREAFF. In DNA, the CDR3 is TGTGCCAGCAGCCTGGACAGAGAAGCTTTCTTT.

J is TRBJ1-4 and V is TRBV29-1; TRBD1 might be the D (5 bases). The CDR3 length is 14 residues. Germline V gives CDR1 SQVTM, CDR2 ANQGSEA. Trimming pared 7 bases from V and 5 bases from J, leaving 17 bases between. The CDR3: CSGQSGTANEKLFF. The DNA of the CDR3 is TGCAGCGGACAATCCGGGACCGCGAATGAAAAACTGTTTTTT.

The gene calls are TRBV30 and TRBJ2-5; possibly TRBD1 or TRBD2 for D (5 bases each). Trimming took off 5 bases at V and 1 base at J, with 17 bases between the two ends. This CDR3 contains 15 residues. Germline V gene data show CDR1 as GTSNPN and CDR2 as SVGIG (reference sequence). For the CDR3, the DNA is TGTGCCTGGCTTCCGGCAACGGGGCCCCAAGAGACCCAGTACTTC. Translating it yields CAWLPATGPQETQYF. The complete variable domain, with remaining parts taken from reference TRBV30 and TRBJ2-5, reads SQTIHQWPATLVQPVGSPLSLECTVEGTSNPNLYWYRQAAGRGLQLLFYSVGIGQISSEVPQNLSASRPQDRQFILSSKKLLLSDSGFYLCAWLPATGPQETQYFGPGTRLLVL.

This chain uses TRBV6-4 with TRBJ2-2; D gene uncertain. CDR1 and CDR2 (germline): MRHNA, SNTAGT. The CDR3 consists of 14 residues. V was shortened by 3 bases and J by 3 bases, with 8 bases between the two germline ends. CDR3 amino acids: CASSESPDTGELFF. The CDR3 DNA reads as TGTGCCAGCAGTGAATCGCCAGACACCGGGGAGCTGTTTTTT.

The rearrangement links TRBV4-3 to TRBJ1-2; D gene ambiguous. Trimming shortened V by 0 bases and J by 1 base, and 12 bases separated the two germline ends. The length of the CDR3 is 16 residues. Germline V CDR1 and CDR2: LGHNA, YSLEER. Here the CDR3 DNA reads TGCGCCAGCAGCCAAGATCGGGCAGCACTTAACTATGGCTACACCTTC. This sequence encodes CASSQDRAALNYGYTF.